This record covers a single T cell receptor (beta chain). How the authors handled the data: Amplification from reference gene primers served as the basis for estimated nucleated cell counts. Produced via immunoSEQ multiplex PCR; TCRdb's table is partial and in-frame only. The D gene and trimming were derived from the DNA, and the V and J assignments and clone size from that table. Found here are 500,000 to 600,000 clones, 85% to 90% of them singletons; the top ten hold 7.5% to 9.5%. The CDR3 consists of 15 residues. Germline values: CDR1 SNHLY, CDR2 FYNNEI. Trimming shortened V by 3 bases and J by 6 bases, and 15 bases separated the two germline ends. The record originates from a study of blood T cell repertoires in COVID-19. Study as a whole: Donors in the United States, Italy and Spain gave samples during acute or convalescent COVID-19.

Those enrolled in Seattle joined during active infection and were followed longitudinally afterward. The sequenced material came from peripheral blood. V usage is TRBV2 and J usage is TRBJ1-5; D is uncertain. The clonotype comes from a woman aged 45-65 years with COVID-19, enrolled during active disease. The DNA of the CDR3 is TGTGCCAGCAGTGATACGCGGGGATCAATTCAGCCCCAGCATTTT. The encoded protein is CASSDTRGSIQPQHF.